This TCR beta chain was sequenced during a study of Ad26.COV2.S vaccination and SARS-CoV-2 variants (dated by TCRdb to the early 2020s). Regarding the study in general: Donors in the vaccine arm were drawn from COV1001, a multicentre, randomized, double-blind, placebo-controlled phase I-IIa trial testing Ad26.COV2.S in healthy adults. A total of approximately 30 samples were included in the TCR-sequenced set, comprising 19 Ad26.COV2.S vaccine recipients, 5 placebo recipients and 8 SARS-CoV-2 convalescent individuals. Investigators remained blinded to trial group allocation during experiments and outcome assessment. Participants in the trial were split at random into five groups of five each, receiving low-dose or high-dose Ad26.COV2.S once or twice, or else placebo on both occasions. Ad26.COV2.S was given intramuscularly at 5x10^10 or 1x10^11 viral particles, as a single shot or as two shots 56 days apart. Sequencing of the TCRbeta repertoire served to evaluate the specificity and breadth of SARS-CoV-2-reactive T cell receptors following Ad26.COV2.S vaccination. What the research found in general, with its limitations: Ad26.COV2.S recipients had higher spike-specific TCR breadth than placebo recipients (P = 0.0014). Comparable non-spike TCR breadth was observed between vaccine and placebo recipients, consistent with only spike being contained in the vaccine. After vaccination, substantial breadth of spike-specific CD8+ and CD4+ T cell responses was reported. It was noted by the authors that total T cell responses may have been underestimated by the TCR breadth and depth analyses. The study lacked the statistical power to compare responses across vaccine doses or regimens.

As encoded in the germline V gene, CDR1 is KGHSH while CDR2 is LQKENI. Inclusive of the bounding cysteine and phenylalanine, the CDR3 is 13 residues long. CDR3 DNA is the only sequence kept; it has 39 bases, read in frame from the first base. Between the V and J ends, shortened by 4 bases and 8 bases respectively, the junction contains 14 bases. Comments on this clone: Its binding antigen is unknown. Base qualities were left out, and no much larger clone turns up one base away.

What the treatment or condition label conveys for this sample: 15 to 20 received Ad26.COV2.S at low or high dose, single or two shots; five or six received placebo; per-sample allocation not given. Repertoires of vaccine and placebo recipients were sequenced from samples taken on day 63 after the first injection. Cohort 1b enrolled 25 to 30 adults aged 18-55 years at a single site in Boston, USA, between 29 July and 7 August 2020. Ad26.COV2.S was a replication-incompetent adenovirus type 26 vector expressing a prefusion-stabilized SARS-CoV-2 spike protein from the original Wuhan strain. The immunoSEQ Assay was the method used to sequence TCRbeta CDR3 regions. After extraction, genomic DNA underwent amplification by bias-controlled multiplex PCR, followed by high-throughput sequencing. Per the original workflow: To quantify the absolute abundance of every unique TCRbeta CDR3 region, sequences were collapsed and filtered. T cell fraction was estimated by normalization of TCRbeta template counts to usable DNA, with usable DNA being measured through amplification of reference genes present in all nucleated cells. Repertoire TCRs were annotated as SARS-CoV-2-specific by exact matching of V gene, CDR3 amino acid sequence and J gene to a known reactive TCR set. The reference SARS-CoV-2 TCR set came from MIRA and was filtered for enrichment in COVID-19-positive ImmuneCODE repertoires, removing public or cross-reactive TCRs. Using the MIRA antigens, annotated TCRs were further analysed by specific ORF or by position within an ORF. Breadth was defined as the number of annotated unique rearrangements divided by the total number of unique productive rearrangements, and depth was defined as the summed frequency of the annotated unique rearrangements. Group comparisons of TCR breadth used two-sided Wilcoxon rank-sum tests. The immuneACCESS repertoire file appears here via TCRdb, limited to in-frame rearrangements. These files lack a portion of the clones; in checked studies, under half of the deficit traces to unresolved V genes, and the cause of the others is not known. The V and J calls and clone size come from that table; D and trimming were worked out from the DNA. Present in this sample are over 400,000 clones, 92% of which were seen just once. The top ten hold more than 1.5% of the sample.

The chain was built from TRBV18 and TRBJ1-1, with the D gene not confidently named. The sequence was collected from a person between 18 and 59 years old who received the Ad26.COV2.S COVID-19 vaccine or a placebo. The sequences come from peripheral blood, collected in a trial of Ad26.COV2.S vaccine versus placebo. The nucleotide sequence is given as TGTGCCAGCTCACTGGTCCTGGAGGAAGAAGCTTTCTTT. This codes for CASSLVLEEEAFF.